What follows are 15 T cell receptor beta chains derived from one specimen sequenced in a study of T-cell reconstitution after alpha-beta-depleted transplantation in children. TCRbeta library construction was performed incorporating unique molecular identifiers. TCRdb independently ran MiXCR on the PCR reads; one entry per CDR3 protein. Altogether hundreds of thousands of distinct CDR3 sequences are present, about 10% being singletons, with the ten largest covering roughly 4%. The specimen comprised PBMCs from the stem cell graft donor, sampled from the stem cell graft. The receptors originated from a human donor who donated a stem cell graft to a child with acute myeloid leukemia.

The sample holds a few counts of this clonotype. The rearrangement links TRBV29-1 to TRBJ2-7, with 7 bases that match TRBD1. Unmatched junction bases numbered 6, after V lost 8 bases and J lost 2 bases. Germline lookup yields CDR1 SQVTM and CDR2 ANQGSEA. The CDR3 extends over 12 amino acids. The CDR3 DNA is TGCAGCCCTATGACAGGGCCCTACGAGCAGTACTTC. The encoded protein is CSPMTGPYEQYF.

The chain carries TRBV30 and TRBJ2-6; D gene uncertain. Trimming stripped 2 bases from V and 4 bases from J, with 9 bases between. Germline assignment: CDR1 GTSNPN and CDR2 SVGIG (reference sequence). The CDR3 consists of 14 residues. CDR3 nucleotides: TGTGCCTGGAGTATCGGGTCCGGGGCCAACGTCCTGACTTTC. Protein sequence: CAWSIGSGANVLTF.

The V and J genes are TRBV20-1 and TRBJ2-1; either TRBD1 or TRBD2 may supply D (5 bases each). Trimming removed 6 bases at V and 7 bases at J, with 28 bases between. This CDR3 contains 17 residues. CDR1 is DFQATT and CDR2 is SNEGSKA in the germline V gene (reference sequence). The CDR3 sequence: CSAKSGYRDPERNEQFF. CDR3 nucleotides: TGCAGTGCCAAATCGGGATATCGGGACCCGGAAAGGAATGAGCAGTTCTTC.

In this sample, this clonotype turned up many times. V is TRBV7-2 and J is TRBJ1-1; D is possibly TRBD1 (6 bases). Trimming left V 5 bases short and J 10 bases short, with 17 bases between. The CDR3 runs 13 residues. The germline V gene encodes CDR1 SGHTA and CDR2 FQGNSA. The CDR3 is CASSHSGGLGAFF. The CDR3, as DNA: TGTGCCAGCAGCCATAGCGGGGGGCTGGGAGCTTTCTTT.

This clonotype occurred a few times. The chain recombines TRBV20-1 with TRBJ1-4, with D hard to call. V shed 3 bases and J shed 7 bases, with 15 bases lying between them. The germline gives CDR1 DFQATT, CDR2 SNEGSKA (reference sequence). The CDR3 loop spans 14 amino acids. The CDR3 sequence is CSARHRNSGEKLFF. CDR3 DNA: TGCAGTGCTAGGCACCGGAACTCTGGTGAAAAACTGTTTTTT.

CDR3 region: CASRELAGTGGGEQFF. In DNA, the CDR3 is TGTGCCAGCAGGGAATTAGCGGGAACCGGAGGGGGTGAGCAGTTCTTC. The chain joins TRBV7-2 to TRBJ2-1; TRBD2 matches at 8 bases. Germline assignment: CDR1 SGHTA and CDR2 FQGNSA. J gave up 9 bases and V 6 bases, and 16 bases lay outside the gene matches. CDR3 length equals 16 residues.

The V gene is TRBV10-3, the J gene TRBJ2-1, with TRBD1 matching over 8 bases. CDR3 size: 13 residues. CDR1 ENHRY and CDR2 SYGVKD come from the germline V gene. The V gene end was trimmed by 11 bases and the J gene end by 9 bases; junction bases not matched to a gene: 12. The CDR3 protein is CAARRTGYGEQFF. Written as DNA, the CDR3 is TGTGCCGCAAGAAGGACAGGGTATGGTGAGCAGTTCTTC.

The V and J genes are TRBV27 and TRBJ2-3, with 12 bases fitting TRBD2. Germline assignment: CDR1 MNHEY and CDR2 SMNVEV (reference sequence). The trim removed 5 bases at V and 4 bases at J, leaving 16 bases unmatched. CDR3 length: 19 residues. The CDR3 region is CASSRRGLAGHLDSDTQYF. The CDR3 DNA sequence: TGTGCCAGCAGTAGGAGAGGACTAGCGGGACACCTCGACTCAGATACGCAGTATTTT.

V gene TRBV13 combines with J gene TRBJ2-7; 10 bases are shared with TRBD2. This CDR3 has 15 residues. The J segment lost 4 bases and the V segment lost 2 bases, leaving 5 bases of the junction unmatched. Germline V gene sequence: CDR1 PRHDT, CDR2 FYEKMQ (reference sequence). The CDR3 loop is CASSLLLAGAYEQYF. The CDR3 DNA follows: TGTGCCAGCAGCTTATTGCTAGCGGGAGCTTACGAGCAGTACTTC.

The chain employs TRBV29-1 and TRBJ1-2, with D possibly TRBD1 on 6 matching bases. Trimming stripped 5 bases from V and 4 bases from J, with 11 bases between. The CDR3 sequence is 12 residues long. Germline V gene sequence: CDR1 SQVTM, CDR2 ANQGSEA. In nucleotides, the CDR3 is TGCAGCGTTACACAGGGTGGCTATGGCTACACCTTC. Protein: CSVTQGGYGYTF.

This clonotype showed up just once. The chain links TRBV7-9 to TRBJ2-2; weak D call: TRBD1 (6 bases). V shed 4 bases and J shed 1 base, with 10 bases lying between them. The CDR3 totals 15 residues. The germline V gene encodes CDR1 SEHNR and CDR2 FQNEAQ (reference sequence). DNA for the CDR3: TGTGCCAGCAGCTCATTGACAGGGAACACCGGGGAGCTGTTTTTT. Translation gives CASSSLTGNTGELFF.

The genes are TRBV12-3 or TRBV12-4 and TRBJ1-1, with D uncertain. This CDR3 comprises 13 residues. The ends were cut back, 3 bases at V and 7 bases at J, with 12 bases in the middle. The DNA of the CDR3 is TGTGCCAGCAGTTTCTTTCGGGAAAATGAAGCTTTCTTT. It codes for CASSFFRENEAFF.

The chain recombines TRBV18 with TRBJ2-1, with 8 bases fitting TRBD2. This CDR3 is 14 amino acids long. With 0 bases clipped from V and 7 bases from J, the junction kept 2 bases outside the gene matches. In germline, CDR1 is KGHSH, CDR2 LQKENI. The CDR3 spells CASSPPGLGNEQFF. The CDR3 region has the DNA TGTGCCAGCTCACCACCGGGACTAGGAAATGAGCAGTTCTTC.

The rearrangement joins TRBV2 to TRBJ1-5; D gene unclear. The germline V gene has CDR1 SNHLY and CDR2 FYNNEI. This CDR3 has 14 residues. V was cut by 4 bases and J by 6 bases, with 13 bases left in between. CDR3 nucleotide sequence: TGTGCCAGCAGTGTGTGGGTCAGGAGTCAGCCCCAGCATTTT. This encodes CASSVWVRSQPQHF.

This clonotype has at least ten counts. J is TRBJ2-5 and V is TRBV28, with D unclear. V was shortened by 2 bases and J by 5 bases, with 9 bases between the two germline ends. The germline CDR1 and CDR2 sequences are MDHEN and SYDVKM. CDR3 length: 13 amino acids. The CDR3 sequence: CASSLKVPETQYF. The CDR3, as DNA: TGTGCCAGCAGTTTAAAGGTCCCGGAGACCCAGTACTTC.